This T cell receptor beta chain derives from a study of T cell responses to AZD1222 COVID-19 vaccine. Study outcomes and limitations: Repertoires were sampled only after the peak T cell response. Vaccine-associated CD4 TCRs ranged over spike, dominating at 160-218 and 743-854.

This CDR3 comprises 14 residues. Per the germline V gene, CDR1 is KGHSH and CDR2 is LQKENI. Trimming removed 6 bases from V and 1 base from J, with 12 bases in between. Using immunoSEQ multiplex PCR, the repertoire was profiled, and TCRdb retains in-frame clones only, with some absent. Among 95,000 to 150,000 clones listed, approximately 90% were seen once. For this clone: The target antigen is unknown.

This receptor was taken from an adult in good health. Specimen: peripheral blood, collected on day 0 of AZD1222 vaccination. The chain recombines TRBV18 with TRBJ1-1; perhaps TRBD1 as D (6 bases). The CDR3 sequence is CASSPRGGNTEAFF. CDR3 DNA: TGTGCCAGCTCTCCTCGAGGGGGGAACACTGAAGCTTTCTTT. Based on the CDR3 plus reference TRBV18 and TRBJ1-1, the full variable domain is NAGVMQNPRHLVRRRGQEARLRCSPMKGHSHVYWYRQLPEEGLKFMVYLQKENIIDESGMPKERFSAEFPKEGPSILRIQQVVRGDSAAYFCASSPRGGNTEAFFGQGTRLTVV.